This T cell receptor beta chain is drawn from a study of T cell repertoires in cytomegalovirus infection. The length of the CDR3 is 17 residues. The germline V gene encodes CDR1 LNHDA and CDR2 SQIVND (reference sequence). V shed 5 bases and J 4 bases; nucleotides not matched to a gene: 7. MiXCR, applied by TCRdb to the reads, yields one record per CDR3 protein. The data show roughly 310,000 distinct CDR3 sequences, 25% to 30% seen once. This clonotype was counted only a few times. Its antigen is unknown. This receptor was obtained from a human donor in good health (CMV status not recorded). Some clones in this sample may be carry-over from other donors' samples. Sequencing used cultured PBMCs, obtained from culture after CMV antigen stimulation. The chain uses TRBV19 and TRBJ2-2; 13 bases are a match to TRBD2. CDR3 region: CASSAATSGRATGELFF. As DNA, the CDR3 is TGTGCCAGTAGTGCCGCAACTAGCGGGAGGGCCACCGGGGAGCTGTTTTTT.